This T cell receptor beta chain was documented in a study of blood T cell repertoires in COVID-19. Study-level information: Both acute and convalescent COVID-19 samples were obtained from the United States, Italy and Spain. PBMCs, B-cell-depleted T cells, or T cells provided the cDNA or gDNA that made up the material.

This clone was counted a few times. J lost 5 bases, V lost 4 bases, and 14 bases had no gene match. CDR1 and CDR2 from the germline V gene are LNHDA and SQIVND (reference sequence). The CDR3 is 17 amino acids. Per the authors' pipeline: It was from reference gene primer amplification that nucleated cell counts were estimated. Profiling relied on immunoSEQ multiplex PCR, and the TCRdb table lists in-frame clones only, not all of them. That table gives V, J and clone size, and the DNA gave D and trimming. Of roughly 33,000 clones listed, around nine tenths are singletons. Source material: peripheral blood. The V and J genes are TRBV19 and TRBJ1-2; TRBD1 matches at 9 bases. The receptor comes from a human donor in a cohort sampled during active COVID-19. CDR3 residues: CASSRKGHRGQGYGYTF. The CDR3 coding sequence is TGTGCCAGTAGTAGAAAAGGGCATAGGGGACAGGGATATGGCTACACCTTC.